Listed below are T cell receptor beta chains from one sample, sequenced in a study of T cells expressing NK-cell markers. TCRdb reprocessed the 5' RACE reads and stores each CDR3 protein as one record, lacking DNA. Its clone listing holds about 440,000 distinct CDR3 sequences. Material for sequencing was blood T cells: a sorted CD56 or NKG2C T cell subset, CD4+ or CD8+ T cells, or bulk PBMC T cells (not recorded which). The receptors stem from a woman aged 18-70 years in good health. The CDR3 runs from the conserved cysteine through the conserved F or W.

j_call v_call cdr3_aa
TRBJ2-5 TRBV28 CASTRPAGGGETQYF
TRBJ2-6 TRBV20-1 CSARTRSGANVLTF
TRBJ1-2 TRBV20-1 CSATDGDYGYTF
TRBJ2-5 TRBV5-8 CASSLDALTQETQYF
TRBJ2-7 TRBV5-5 CASMVRTSYEQYF
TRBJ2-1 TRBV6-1 CAGRTSGGATNEQFF
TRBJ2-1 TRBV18 CASSPETGPYNEQFF
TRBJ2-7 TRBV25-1 CASSDSGTYEQYF
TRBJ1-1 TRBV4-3 CASSQEGASDAEAFF
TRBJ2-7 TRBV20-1 CSARGAGGPYEQYF
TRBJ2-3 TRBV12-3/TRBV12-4 CASSHSGGARTDTQYF
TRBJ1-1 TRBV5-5 CASNPLHRGMNTEAFF
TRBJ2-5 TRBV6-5 CASSRGLAGGLSGTQYF
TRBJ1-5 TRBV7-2 CASSLGRQGATPQHF
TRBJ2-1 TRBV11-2 CASSLGSGSYEQFF
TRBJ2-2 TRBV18 CASSPVQVNTGELFF
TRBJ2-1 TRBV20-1 CSARDSTGGRHNEQFF
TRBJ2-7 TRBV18 CASSQGQGTYEQYF
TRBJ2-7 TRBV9 CASSVGGTDEQYF
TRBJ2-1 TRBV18 CASPRTSGVSEQFF
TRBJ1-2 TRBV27 CASSLSSGQNYGYTF
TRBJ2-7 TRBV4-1 CASSQGTSGGSYEQYF